This passage covers 31 T cell receptor beta chains from one sample sequenced in a study of cytomegalovirus exposure and HLA in healthy donors. PCR involved 60 Vbeta and 13 Jbeta primers. Sequenced by immunoSEQ multiplex PCR; TCRdb stores in-frame clones only, minus some. The data hold 100,000 or so clones, with roughly 15% observed a single time. The source material was PBMCs. The receptors shown here come from a female donor in good health and CMV-seronegative.

Note on this clone: Other DNA sequences within the sample encode an identical CDR3. The rearrangement joins TRBV7-9 to TRBJ1-5; D unresolved. The CDR3 extends over 13 amino acids. Between the trimmed V and J ends, which lost 1 base and 4 bases, there was a span of 5 bases. Germline CDR1 SEHNR, CDR2 FQNEAQ (reference sequence). This chain's CDR3 is CASSLDSNQPQHF. In DNA form, the CDR3 reads TGTGCCAGCAGCTTAGACTCGAATCAGCCCCAGCATTTT.

This clone has more than one count but fewer than ten. The chain has TRBV6-4 and TRBJ1-5; D is perhaps TRBD1 (5 bases). The CDR3 sequence is 16 residues long. The V gene lost 4 bases and the J gene lost 0 bases, with 13 bases spanning the gap. CDR1 is MRHNA and CDR2 is SNTAGT in the germline V gene. The CDR3 nucleotides are TGTGCCAGCAGTGCCCGGCAGGGAGGTAGCAATCAGCCCCAGCATTTT. Translation: CASSARQGGSNQPQHF.

This clone was observed a few times. Other DNA sequences in this sample translate to the same CDR3. The chain employs TRBV6-5 and TRBJ2-3; D possibly corresponds to TRBD1 (6 bases). The CDR3 covers 15 residues. Germline loops: CDR1 MNHEY, CDR2 SVGAGI. V was pared by 5 bases and J by 0 bases, with 12 bases between. The CDR3 nucleotides are TGTGCCAGCAGTCTTACAGGGACCAGCACAGATACGCAGTATTTT. Its protein is CASSLTGTSTDTQYF.

This clone was counted only a few times. V gene TRBV7-9 combines with J gene TRBJ2-7; TRBD2 is a possible D gene (5 bases). V lost 5 bases and J 2 bases, leaving 16 bases between the germline ends. In germline, CDR1 is SEHNR, CDR2 FQNEAQ (reference sequence). CDR3 length: 15 amino acids. CDR3 sequence reads: CASSGLPTATYEQYF. CDR3 sequence (DNA): TGTGCCAGCAGCGGACTCCCGACGGCTACCTACGAGCAGTACTTC.

This clone has just a few counts. V is TRBV5-1 and J is TRBJ2-7; TRBD1 agrees at 9 bases. V was clipped by 0 bases and J by 3 bases; unmatched bases: 10. Per the germline V gene, CDR1 is SGHRS and CDR2 is YFSETQ. The CDR3 spans 17 residues. CDR3 region: CASSLEPPGQGIYEQYF. The CDR3 DNA is TGCGCCAGCAGCTTGGAGCCGCCGGGACAGGGAATCTACGAGCAGTACTTC.

This clone has a handful of counts. The CDR3: CATGKVENGNQPQHF. The CDR3 DNA is TGTGCCACCGGTAAAGTAGAGAATGGCAATCAGCCCCAGCATTTT. The V gene is TRBV10-3, the J gene TRBJ1-5; D not resolved. The CDR3 covers 15 residues. Germline CDR1 and CDR2: ENHRY and SYGVKD. Trimming removed 10 bases at V and 2 bases at J, with 18 bases between.

This clone was seen a handful of times. The rearrangement links TRBV14 to TRBJ1-2; D is ambiguous. V gave up 0 bases and J gave up 3 bases, with 14 bases separating them. The CDR3 spans 16 residues. Germline V gives CDR1 SGHDN, CDR2 FVKESK. The CDR3 sequence is CASSQDGRVGDYGYTF. The CDR3 DNA sequence: TGTGCCAGCAGCCAAGATGGCCGGGTCGGCGACTATGGCTACACCTTC.

The table lists this clone with a few counts. The V and J genes are TRBV4-3 and TRBJ1-2; TRBD1 matches at 9 bases. Unmatched junction bases numbered 6, after V lost 8 bases and J lost 5 bases. The germline V gene has CDR1 LGHNA and CDR2 YSLEER. The CDR3 contains 13 residues. The chain's CDR3 is CASGTGTGYGYTF. The CDR3 bases are TGCGCCAGCGGTACCGGGACAGGGTATGGCTACACCTTC.

The rearrangement uses TRBV7-4 and TRBJ1-5; no definite D call. Germline V gene lookup returns CDR1 SGHVT and CDR2 SQSDAQ. V lost 6 bases and J 7 bases, leaving 19 bases between the germline ends. This CDR3 region has 15 residues. The CDR3: CASSYLPGEGQPQHF. The CDR3, as DNA: TGTGCCAGCAGTTACCTCCCCGGGGAAGGACAGCCCCAGCATTTT.

V usage is TRBV5-5 and J usage is TRBJ2-7; D perhaps matches TRBD1 (6 bases). Germline V gene sequence: CDR1 SGHKS, CDR2 YYEKEE (reference sequence). With 3 bases removed from V and 2 bases from J, the gap between germline ends came to 15 bases. The CDR3 is 15 residues long. The DNA of the CDR3 is TGTGCCAGCAGCTCCCCCCCGACAGGAGCCTACGAGCAGTACTTC. It translates to CASSSPPTGAYEQYF.

This clone was detected a few times. The rearrangement uses TRBV6-5 and TRBJ2-7, with a weak D call TRBD1 (6 bases). The CDR3 sequence is 14 residues long. V lost 7 bases, J lost 6 bases, and 19 bases lay in between. Germline CDR1 MNHEY, CDR2 SVGAGI. The CDR3 coding sequence is TGTGCCAGCACCTCCAGGGGCGATATCCGCGAGCAGTACTTC. It is translated as CASTSRGDIREQYF.

This clone was counted between two and nine times. This chain uses TRBV7-2 with TRBJ2-2; 10 bases are shared with TRBD2. V shed 5 bases, J shed 5 bases, and the junction held 5 bases outside the gene matches. Germline V gives CDR1 SGHTA, CDR2 FQGNSA. The CDR3 contains 15 residues. DNA of the CDR3: TGTGCCAGCAGCCAAGCGGGAGGGACAACCGGGGAGCTGTTTTTT. This codes for CASSQAGGTTGELFF.

The table lists this clone with a few counts. The genes are TRBV11-2 and TRBJ2-6; the match to TRBD2 covers 7 bases. Per germline, CDR1 SGHAT and CDR2 FQNNGV. This CDR3 is built from 18 residues. V lost 4 bases and J lost 4; bases outside the gene matches: 13. CDR3 in amino acids: CASSSRPAGVSGANVLTF. The CDR3 bases are TGTGCCAGCAGCTCCAGACCGGCGGGAGTGTCGGGGGCCAACGTCCTGACTTTC.

This sequence joins TRBV5-1 and TRBJ2-5; D is unclear. With the DNA end fitting TRBJ2-7 better, the J assignment may be wrong. There are 15 residues in the CDR3. The germline gives CDR1 SGHRS, CDR2 YFSETQ. The CDR3 DNA follows: TGCGCCAGCAGCTTGGAGGCGGCCCGATCCTACGAGCAGTACTTC. Encoded protein: CASSLEAARSYEQYF.

This clone was detected a few times. The chain is built from TRBV7-9 and TRBJ1-1, with D possibly matching TRBD1 (6 bases). The CDR3 has 14 amino acids. CDR1 and CDR2 (germline): SEHNR, FQNEAQ (reference sequence). V lost 4 bases and J lost 4, with 13 bases in between. CDR3 residues: CASSSQGRSTEAFF. Written as DNA, the CDR3 is TGTGCCAGCAGCTCACAGGGACGCTCCACTGAAGCTTTCTTT.

The CDR3 is CASTPTVSTDTQYF. In nucleotides, the CDR3 is TGTGCCAGCACCCCGACAGTCAGCACAGATACGCAGTATTTT. This chain joins TRBV6-5 and TRBJ2-3, with D maybe TRBD1 (5 bases). This CDR3 has 14 residues. Germline V gene lookup returns CDR1 MNHEY and CDR2 SVGAGI. Trimming stripped 7 bases from V and 0 bases from J, with 11 bases between.

J is TRBJ1-2 and V is TRBV7-2; D gene ambiguous. CDR1 and CDR2 from the germline V gene are SGHTA and FQGNSA. Trimming removed 1 base from V and 7 bases from J, with 13 bases in between. CDR3 size: 14 residues. This CDR3 is CASSLDNGLGGYTF. The CDR3 DNA sequence: TGTGCCAGCAGCTTAGATAACGGTCTAGGTGGCTACACCTTC. Full variable domain (remainder filled in from reference TRBV7-2 and TRBJ1-2): GAGVSQSPSNKVTEKGKDVELRCDPISGHTALYWYRQSLGQGLEFLIYFQGNSAPDKSGLPSDRFSAERTGGSVSTLTIQRTQQEDSAVYLCASSLDNGLGGYTFGSGTRLTVV.

This clone turned up a few times. The rearrangement links TRBV20-1 to TRBJ2-5; D might be TRBD2 (5 bases). Germline lookup yields CDR1 DFQATT and CDR2 SNEGSKA (reference sequence). Between the trimmed V and J ends, which lost 8 bases and 2 bases, there was a span of 9 bases. This CDR3 has 11 amino acids. CDR3: CSPADQETQYF. The CDR3 DNA reads TGCAGTCCAGCGGATCAAGAGACCCAGTACTTC.

This clone was observed a few times. The CDR3 protein is CARSSPGLVHRLTDTQYF. The CDR3 DNA is TGTGCCAGAAGCAGCCCCGGACTAGTCCACCGTCTCACAGATACGCAGTATTTT. The chain joins TRBV5-3 to TRBJ2-3; 7 positions agree with TRBD2. Being an ORF, TRBV5-3 has a function that is uncertain. V dropped 4 bases and J dropped 2; count of bases not matched to a gene: 16. This CDR3 is built from 18 residues.

This clone appeared a few times. V gene TRBV23-1 combines with J gene TRBJ1-1; no definite D call. TRBV23-1 is marked as an open reading frame, function uncertain. Trimming left V 0 bases short and J 0 bases short, with 20 bases between. The CDR3 length is 19 residues. CDR3 sequence (DNA): TGCGCCAGCAGTCAATCCGAGGAACTCTTTCCGCGGATGAACACTGAAGCTTTCTTT. This translates into CASSQSEELFPRMNTEAFF.

V gene TRBV7-6 combines with J gene TRBJ2-7, with TRBD1 as a possible D gene (6 bases). Trimming removed 5 bases from V and 5 bases from J, with 16 bases in between. Germline V gene data show CDR1 as SGHVS and CDR2 as FNYEAQ. The CDR3 length is 14 residues. CDR3 DNA: TGTGCCAGCAGCCTGGCACAGGGACCCGACGAGCAGTACTTC. Translated: CASSLAQGPDEQYF.

This clone turned up a few times. The CDR3 bases are TGCGCCAGCAGCGCAAGACTAGTTGAGGCCAATGAGCAGTTCTTC. It specifies CASSARLVEANEQFF. V and J are TRBV4-1 and TRBJ2-1, with D perhaps matching TRBD2 (6 bases). The CDR3 runs 15 residues. Germline CDR1 is MGHRA and CDR2 is YSYEKL. V gave up 5 bases and J gave up 6 bases, with 17 bases separating them.

This clone occurred a few times. The J gene is TRBJ1-5, the V gene TRBV28; D uncertain. Germline CDR1 MDHEN, CDR2 SYDVKM. This CDR3 has 14 amino acids. V was pared by 0 bases and J by 4 bases, with 7 bases between. The CDR3 is CASSLWSGNQPQHF. The CDR3 DNA sequence: TGTGCCAGCAGTTTATGGTCGGGAAATCAGCCCCAGCATTTT.

The chain links TRBV9 to TRBJ1-1; D remains unclear. This CDR3 is 13 amino acids long. Trimming removed 0 bases at V and 1 base at J, with 4 bases between. Germline V gives CDR1 SGDLS, CDR2 YYNGEE. The CDR3 DNA is TGTGCCAGCAGCGTAGCTACGAACACTGAAGCTTTCTTT. Encoded protein: CASSVATNTEAFF. The variable domain in full, completed from reference TRBV9 and TRBJ1-1, reads DSGVTQTPKHLITATGQRVTLRCSPRSGDLSVYWYQQSLDQGLQFLIQYYNGEERAKGNILERFSAQQFPDLHSELNLSSLELGDSALYFCASSVATNTEAFFGQGTRLTVV.

V is TRBV11-2 and J is TRBJ2-3; 7 nucleotides agree with TRBD1. CDR3 length: 16 residues. Per the germline V gene, CDR1 is SGHAT and CDR2 is FQNNGV. The V gene end was trimmed by 4 bases and the J gene end by 3 bases; junction bases not matched to a gene: 10. The CDR3 coding sequence is TGTGCCAGCAGCTCATACAGGGGAGTGTTAACAGATACGCAGTATTTT. It encodes CASSSYRGVLTDTQYF.

V gene TRBV7-8 combines with J gene TRBJ2-7; possible D gene TRBD2, 6 bases. Germline CDR1 and CDR2: SGHVS and FQNEAQ. Trimming cost V 1 base and J 7 bases, with 14 bases left between them. The CDR3 is made up of 14 amino acids. The chain's CDR3 is CASSLGVAAGEQYF. CDR3 bases: TGTGCCAGCAGCTTAGGGGTGGCCGCGGGGGAGCAGTACTTC.

The V gene is TRBV7-6, the J gene TRBJ2-7, with D possibly matching TRBD2 (5 bases). V lost 1 base and J 6 bases, leaving 22 bases between the germline ends. The CDR3 is 17 residues long. The germline V gene encodes CDR1 SGHVS and CDR2 FNYEAQ. In DNA, the CDR3 is TGTGCCAGCAGCTTAGAGGAAGGCGTCGGGAAAGGCTCCGAGCAGTACTTC. The encoded protein is CASSLEEGVGKGSEQYF.

In its sample, this clone was seen a few times. The chain employs TRBV30 and TRBJ1-5; 8 positions match TRBD1. Looked up from germline, CDR1 is GTSNPN and CDR2 is SVGIG (reference sequence). V lost 5 bases to trimming and J lost 3 bases; unmatched junction nucleotides: 3. This CDR3 has 13 residues. This CDR3 reads CAWGTGTNQPQHF. DNA for the CDR3: TGTGCCTGGGGGACAGGTACCAATCAGCCCCAGCATTTT.

This clone was counted between two and nine times. This chain joins TRBV10-3 and TRBJ1-1, with D possibly matching TRBD1 (6 bases). The length of the CDR3 is 14 residues. V lost 3 bases and J 4 bases, leaving 12 bases between the germline ends. Germline CDR1 reads ENHRY; CDR2 reads SYGVKD. This chain's CDR3 is CAISEEGGVTEAFF. CDR3 nucleotides: TGTGCCATCAGTGAAGAGGGGGGGGTCACTGAAGCTTTCTTT.

This sequence joins TRBV5-5 and TRBJ2-1; 9 nucleotides agree with TRBD1. CDR3 length: 16 amino acids. With V trimmed by 3 bases and J by 4 bases, 8 bases remained unmatched. Germline CDR1 reads SGHKS; CDR2 reads YYEKEE (reference sequence). As DNA, the CDR3 is TGTGCCAGCAGCTGGGGGGGACAGGGCCTTTACAATGAGCAGTTCTTC. Translated: CASSWGGQGLYNEQFF.

This sequence joins TRBV27 and TRBJ1-5; a possible D gene is TRBD1 (5 bases). V was cut by 9 bases and J by 2 bases, with 17 bases left in between. The CDR3 is 15 amino acids. Germline assignment: CDR1 MNHEY and CDR2 SMNVEV (reference sequence). CDR3 DNA: TGTGCCAGTAGAACTCAGGGAATGGGCAATCAGCCCCAGCATTTT. Its translation is CASRTQGMGNQPQHF.